This TCR beta chain was recovered during a study of blood T cells in healthy people across ages. In its sample, this clonotype was seen a few times. Germline V gives CDR1 MNHEY, CDR2 SMNVEV (reference sequence). The CDR3 runs 15 residues. V was shortened by 8 bases and J by 4 bases, with 20 bases between the two germline ends. It was with a sample-barcoded 5' primer and a J-beta primer mix that a second PCR of about 7 to 12 cycles was run. TCRdb re-called the 5' RACE reads through MiXCR, storing one row per CDR3 protein. This sample has about 840,000 distinct CDR3 sequences; about 29% occur once, and the top ten carry roughly 10%. The data also belong to a second study, concerning T cells of mothers and their children.

The J gene is TRBJ1-2, the V gene TRBV27, with a possible D match to TRBD1 (5 bases). This clonotype was obtained from a woman aged 40 to 50 in good health. Sequencing input: blood. CDR3 sequence (DNA): TGTGCCAGCGGGTCCGGTGACAGAGCTAGCTATGGCTACACCTTC. Translation: CASGSGDRASYGYTF.